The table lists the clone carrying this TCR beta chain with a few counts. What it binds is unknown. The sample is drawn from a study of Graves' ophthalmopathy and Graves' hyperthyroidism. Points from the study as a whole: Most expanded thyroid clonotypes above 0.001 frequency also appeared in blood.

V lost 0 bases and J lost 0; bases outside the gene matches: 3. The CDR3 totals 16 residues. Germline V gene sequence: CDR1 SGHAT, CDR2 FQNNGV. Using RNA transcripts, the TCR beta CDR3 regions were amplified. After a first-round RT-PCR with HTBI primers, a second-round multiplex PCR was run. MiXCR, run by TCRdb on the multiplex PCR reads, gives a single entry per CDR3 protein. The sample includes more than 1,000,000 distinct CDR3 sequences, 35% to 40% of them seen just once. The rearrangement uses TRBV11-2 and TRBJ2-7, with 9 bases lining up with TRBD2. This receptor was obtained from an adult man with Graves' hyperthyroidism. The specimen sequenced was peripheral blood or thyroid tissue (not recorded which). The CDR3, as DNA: TGTGCCAGCAGCTTAGATGCGGGGGGGGCCTCCTACGAGCAGTACTTC. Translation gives CASSLDAGGASYEQYF.